The 11 T cell receptor beta chains in this list originate from one sample, sequenced in a study of vaccination and CD4 T cells after COVID-19. The antigens of these receptors remain unknown. Treatment indicated: roughly 10-day PBMC culture with coronavirus spike peptide pools or control peptides (ViraFEST assay). The Oncomine TCR Beta short-read assay sequenced DNA from cultured CD4+ T cells. From the PCR reads, TCRdb called clonotypes with MiXCR, one entry per CDR3 protein. Found here are under 30,000 distinct CDR3 sequences, under 45% of them singletons; the top ten hold 19%. The specimen comprised CD4+ T cells from blood, cultured in vitro, sampled before SARS-CoV-2 vaccination. These receptors were taken from a human donor who received a COVID-19 vaccine.

The CDR3 protein is CASSKAPFGTGGRGYGYTF. The CDR3 DNA reads TGTGCCAGCAGCAAAGCGCCTTTCGGGACAGGGGGCAGGGGGTATGGCTACACCTTC. The chain employs TRBV21-1 and TRBJ1-2; the table gives TRBD1 as D, unverified against the DNA. TRBV21-1 is a known pseudogene. CDR3 length: 19 amino acids.

V usage is TRBV7-2 and J usage is TRBJ1-5; D is perhaps TRBD1 (5 bases). CDR3 length: 16 amino acids. Per the germline V gene, CDR1 is SGHTA and CDR2 is FQGNSA. The ends were cut back, 5 bases at V and 6 bases at J, with 20 bases in the middle. The CDR3 reads CASSVSPGEVGQPQHF. The DNA for the CDR3 is TGTGCCAGCAGCGTATCACCGGGGGAAGTCGGTCAGCCCCAGCATTTT.

This clonotype was observed a handful of times. The V call is TRBV30, the J call TRBJ1-5; TRBD1 aligns across 8 bases. Per germline, CDR1 GTSNPN and CDR2 SVGIG (reference sequence). This CDR3 is 16 amino acids long. Trimming cost V 3 bases and J 5 bases; bases outside gene matches: 12. CDR3 nucleotides: TGTGCCTGGAGCACCCGACAGGGGTGGTTCGATCAGCCCCAGCATTTT. Residues: CAWSTRQGWFDQPQHF.

The J gene is TRBJ2-7, the V gene TRBV29-1; D unclear. Looked up from germline, CDR1 is SQVTM and CDR2 is ANQGSEA. The germline V and J ends were trimmed by 4 bases and 2 bases, with 21 bases remaining between them. The CDR3 loop spans 16 amino acids. The CDR3 loop is CSVADEPQPNTYEQYF. In DNA, the CDR3 is TGCAGCGTTGCTGACGAGCCCCAACCGAACACCTACGAGCAGTACTTC.

V and J are TRBV12-3 or TRBV12-4 and TRBJ1-1; a possible D gene is TRBD1 (5 bases). With 2 bases removed from V and 4 bases from J, the gap between germline ends came to 14 bases. The CDR3 spans 15 residues. The CDR3 DNA reads TGTGCCAGCAGTTTATCGGGGGGGTCAGGCACTGAAGCTTTCTTT. Translated: CASSLSGGSGTEAFF.

This clonotype was detected a few times. This chain links TRBV6-1 with TRBJ1-4; no firm D call. Germline CDR1 reads MNHNS; CDR2 reads SASEGT. V was cut by 4 bases and J by 17 bases, with 20 bases left in between. The CDR3 has 13 amino acids. The CDR3 here is CASSVDIRGLGFF. The CDR3 nucleotides read TGTGCCAGCAGTGTGGATATTAGAGGGCTAGGTTTTTTT.

The gene calls are TRBV21-1 and TRBJ1-4; the D call TRBD1 from the table was never checked on the DNA. TRBV21-1 is a listed pseudogene. This CDR3 has 16 residues. The CDR3 sequence is CASSKNRDRVVEKLFF. The CDR3 bases are TGTGCCAGCAGCAAAAATCGGGACAGGGTGGTTGAAAAACTGTTTTTT.

V is TRBV11-2 and J is TRBJ2-7; TRBD1 aligns across 9 bases. Germline V gene lookup returns CDR1 SGHAT and CDR2 FQNNGV. After removal of 5 bases from V and 4 bases from J, the junction contained 9 bases not matched to a gene. The CDR3 runs to 15 residues. CDR3 amino acids: CASSIAGTGQYEQYF. CDR3 DNA: TGTGCCAGCAGCATAGCCGGGACAGGGCAATACGAGCAGTACTTC.

The rearrangement uses TRBV30 and TRBJ1-5; a possible D gene is TRBD1 (5 bases). V was clipped by 3 bases and J by 6 bases, with 18 bases between them. This CDR3 contains 15 residues. In germline, CDR1 is GTSNPN, CDR2 SVGIG (reference sequence). Here the CDR3 reads CAWRAKRGRGQPQHF. CDR3 nucleotide sequence: TGTGCCTGGAGGGCAAAGCGGGGTAGGGGTCAGCCCCAGCATTTT.

The J gene is TRBJ2-3, the V gene TRBV27; TRBD1 matches 7 bases. Trimming cost V 2 bases and J 2 bases; bases outside gene matches: 7. This CDR3 is built from 16 residues. CDR1 is MNHEY, CDR2 SMNVEV, per germline (reference sequence). CDR3 DNA sequence: TGTGCCAGCAGTTTAGATCCGGACAGGACCACAGATACGCAGTATTTT. As protein: CASSLDPDRTTDTQYF.

The chain uses TRBV19 and TRBJ2-7; no reliable D call. Per germline, CDR1 LNHDA and CDR2 SQIVND (reference sequence). Trimming stripped 0 bases from V and 4 bases from J, with 13 bases between. The CDR3 has 15 residues. In DNA, the CDR3 is TGTGCCAGTAGTATAGATCCGCACCACACGTACGAGCAGTACTTC. Translating gives CASSIDPHHTYEQYF.